Each of the 30 T cell receptor beta chains below was sequenced from the same sample in a study of T cell repertoires in cytomegalovirus infection. Each CDR3 protein gets one entry after TCRdb re-called the reads with MiXCR. The sample has approximately 390,000 distinct CDR3 sequences; approximately 30% are singletons. Their antigens remain unidentified. The sample here was cultured PBMCs, taken from culture after CMV antigen stimulation. The receptors here all came from a human donor in good health (CMV status not recorded). Some clones in this sample may be carry-over from other donors' samples.

This clonotype was detected only a few times. This chain connects TRBV5-6 to TRBJ1-1; D call uncertain. Trimming took 1 base from V and 2 from J, leaving 9 bases between them. The CDR3 runs to 14 residues. CDR1 is SGHDT and CDR2 is YYEEEE in the germline V gene. CDR3 sequence (DNA): TGTGCCAGCAGCTTGTCTCAGGCCAACACTGAAGCTTTCTTT. Translation: CASSLSQANTEAFF.

There are a few counts of this clonotype. The rearrangement links TRBV7-8 to TRBJ2-5; 9 bases match TRBD2. CDR1 is SGHVS, CDR2 FQNEAQ, per germline. V lost 5 bases and J lost 4; bases outside the gene matches: 2. The CDR3 runs 13 residues. CDR3: CASSRTSVETQYF. The CDR3 DNA follows: TGTGCCAGCAGCCGGACTAGCGTAGAGACCCAGTACTTC. Based on the CDR3 plus reference TRBV7-8 and TRBJ2-5, the full variable domain is GAGVSQSPRYKVAKRGQDVALRCDPISGHVSLFWYQQALGQGPEFLTYFQNEAQLDKSGLPSDRFFAERPEGSVSTLKIQRTQQEDSAVYLCASSRTSVETQYFGPGTRLLVL.

This clonotype was counted only a few times. The gene calls are TRBV19 and TRBJ1-1, with 7 bases fitting TRBD1. Germline-derived CDR1 and CDR2 are LNHDA and SQIVND (reference sequence). The CDR3 is 17 amino acids. The junction had 13 bases not matched to a gene; V was cut back by 6 bases and J by 0 bases. CDR3 bases: TGTGCCAGTAGGAGACCCGGGACAGAGATTCTGAACACTGAAGCTTTCTTT. It yields the protein CASRRPGTEILNTEAFF.

This clonotype has a count of ten or more. The genes are TRBV7-2 and TRBJ1-1, with unresolved D. Deletions cut 4 bases from V and 0 bases from J, with 12 bases between. The CDR3 is 15 amino acids. Germline V gene data show CDR1 as SGHTA and CDR2 as FQGNSA. Here the CDR3 DNA reads TGTGCCAGCAGCTCCGGGTGGGAGCTGAACACTGAAGCTTTCTTT. As protein: CASSSGWELNTEAFF.

V usage is TRBV7-8 and J usage is TRBJ1-2; a possible D gene is TRBD1 (5 bases). CDR1 and CDR2 (germline): SGHVS, FQNEAQ. This CDR3 comprises 14 residues. V was trimmed by 5 bases and J by 4 bases, leaving 14 bases between them. This CDR3 reads CASSPAGSLYGYTF. The DNA for the CDR3 is TGTGCCAGCAGCCCCGCAGGGTCCCTCTATGGCTACACCTTC.

This clonotype has only a few counts. This chain connects TRBV7-2 to TRBJ2-3, with 7 positions matching TRBD2. CDR1 is SGHTA and CDR2 is FQGNSA in the germline V gene. V was clipped by 6 bases and J by 5 bases; unmatched bases: 17. This CDR3 spans 17 amino acids. The CDR3 nucleotides are TGTGCCAGCAGACCCGCCCCTAGCGGCACATCGGTAGATACGCAGTATTTT. Residues: CASRPAPSGTSVDTQYF.

This chain joins TRBV28 and TRBJ2-3, with D possibly being TRBD1 (6 bases). Trimming removed 5 bases at V and 0 bases at J, with 9 bases between. Germline lookup yields CDR1 MDHEN and CDR2 SYDVKM. This CDR3 contains 14 residues. CDR3 loop: CASSRGSSTDTQYF. The CDR3 nucleotides are TGTGCCAGCAGTAGGGGGTCTAGCACAGATACGCAGTATTTT.

This sequence joins TRBV12-3 or TRBV12-4 and TRBJ2-7, with 9 nucleotides matching TRBD2. V trimming: 5 bases; J trimming: 5 bases; junction bases outside the gene matches: 7. This CDR3 region has 14 residues. CDR3 coding DNA: TGTGCCAGCAGTCCGACGAGCGGGAGGCACGAGCAGTACTTC. This codes for CASSPTSGRHEQYF.

The chain's CDR3 is CATSTGYRETQYF. The CDR3 nucleotides are TGTGCCACCAGCACAGGGTATCGGGAGACCCAGTACTTC. V gene TRBV15 combines with J gene TRBJ2-5, with D possibly matching TRBD1 (5 bases). With 4 bases removed from V and 5 bases from J, the gap between germline ends came to 11 bases. Germline CDR1 reads LNHNV; CDR2 reads YYDKDF (reference sequence). CDR3 size: 13 residues.

This clonotype was seen more than once but under ten times. The chain combines TRBV7-9 with TRBJ1-5, with unresolved D. Germline values: CDR1 SEHNR, CDR2 FQNEAQ (reference sequence). The CDR3 is 17 residues long. Trimming left V 1 base short and J 2 bases short, with 15 bases between. In DNA form, the CDR3 reads TGTGCCAGCAGCTTAGACGGACGGGTTGGGGGCAATCAGCCCCAGCATTTT. This gives the protein CASSLDGRVGGNQPQHF.

CDR3 sequence reads: CASRLKDGDTYEQYV. CDR3 in DNA: TGCGCCAGTAGGCTTAAGGACGGAGACACCTACGAGCAGTACGTC. V gene TRBV4-1 combines with J gene TRBJ2-7; no reliable D call. Germline loops: CDR1 MGHRA, CDR2 YSYEKL. The CDR3 consists of 15 residues. V was cut by 9 bases and J by 2 bases, with 20 bases left in between.

This clonotype was observed at least ten times. V is TRBV7-9 and J is TRBJ2-7; weak D call: TRBD1 (6 bases). Trimming removed 4 bases from V and 2 bases from J, with 12 bases in between. CDR3 length: 14 residues. From germline, CDR1 is SEHNR and CDR2 FQNEAQ (reference sequence). CDR3 nucleotides: TGTGCCAGCAGCTCGGGACAAGTCACCTACGAGCAGTACTTC. Protein: CASSSGQVTYEQYF. Using reference TRBV7-9 and TRBJ2-7 for the parts outside the CDR3, the full variable domain is DTGVSQNPRHKITKRGQNVTFRCDPISEHNRLYWYRQTLGQGPEFLTYFQNEAQLEKSRLLSDRFSAERPKGSFSTLEIQRTEQGDSAMYLCASSSGQVTYEQYFGPGTRLTVT.

This clonotype has more than one count but fewer than ten. The V and J genes are TRBV29-1 and TRBJ1-1; weak D call: TRBD1 (5 bases). Trimming took off 7 bases at V and 4 bases at J, with 16 bases between the two ends. The CDR3 sequence is 13 residues long. Looked up from germline, CDR1 is SQVTM and CDR2 is ANQGSEA. This CDR3 is CSAGTSGFTEAFF. The CDR3 region has the DNA TGCAGCGCTGGGACCTCAGGGTTCACTGAAGCTTTCTTT.

The chain has TRBV28 and TRBJ2-7; D may be TRBD1 (5 bases). The J call is in doubt because the DNA end fits TRBJ2-1 better. CDR1 MDHEN and CDR2 SYDVKM come from the germline V gene. The CDR3 loop spans 11 amino acids. This CDR3 reads CASTGRAEQFF. CDR3 nucleotide sequence: TGTGCCAGCACAGGGCGAGCCGAGCAGTTCTTC.

This clonotype was picked up a small number of times. J is TRBJ2-1 and V is TRBV7-2; D is ambiguous. V dropped 5 bases and J dropped 6 bases, with 14 bases sitting between them. Per the germline V gene, CDR1 is SGHTA and CDR2 is FQGNSA. The CDR3 consists of 14 residues. The CDR3 sequence: CASSPGLFTNEQFF. In nucleotides, the CDR3 is TGTGCCAGCAGCCCAGGCCTTTTTACCAATGAGCAGTTCTTC.

The chain carries TRBV6-2 or TRBV6-3 and TRBJ2-1, with no clear D. Germline lookup yields CDR1 MNHEY and CDR2 SVGEGT. The CDR3 has 14 residues. Trimming pared 2 bases from V and 8 bases from J, leaving 13 bases between. The CDR3 bases are TGTGCCAGCAGTTACACCAACCAAGCCCATGAGCAGTTCTTC. It translates to CASSYTNQAHEQFF.

This clonotype was found a few times. The J gene is TRBJ2-2, the V gene TRBV11-2, with 7 bases lining up with TRBD2. Germline assignment: CDR1 SGHAT and CDR2 FQNNGV. The CDR3 spans 17 residues. V dropped 1 base and J dropped 3; count of bases not matched to a gene: 8. The CDR3 nucleotides are TGTGCCAGCAGCTTAGTGGGTCGGGCGGGAGACACCGGGGAGCTGTTTTTT. This encodes CASSLVGRAGDTGELFF.

This clonotype appeared a few times. The chain recombines TRBV7-3 with TRBJ2-1; 9 nucleotides match TRBD2. The CDR3 has 16 residues. V lost 6 bases to trimming and J lost 6 bases; unmatched junction nucleotides: 12. The germline V gene encodes CDR1 SGHTA and CDR2 FQGTGA. DNA of the CDR3: TGTGCCAGCAGTAGAGAGCCGGGACTAGCAGCCAATGAGCAGTTCTTC. This translates into CASSREPGLAANEQFF.

This chain links TRBV6-1 with TRBJ2-2; D ambiguous. The CDR3 extends over 11 amino acids. V was clipped by 11 bases and J by 7 bases, with 11 bases between them. Looked up from germline, CDR1 is MNHNS and CDR2 is SASEGT. The CDR3 DNA reads TGTGCCGTTGGACGCTTCGGGGAGCTGTTTTTT. Translated, it gives CAVGRFGELFF.

This clonotype was recorded a few times. The rearrangement uses TRBV4-1 and TRBJ2-2; 15 bases map to TRBD2. Germline CDR1 reads MGHRA; CDR2 reads YSYEKL. This CDR3 comprises 16 residues. V shed 1 base and J 7 bases; nucleotides not matched to a gene: 1. CDR3 nucleotide sequence: TGCGCCAGCAGCCAAGGGACTAGCGGGAGGGGCGGGGAGCTGTTTTTT. It yields the protein CASSQGTSGRGGELFF.

The chain is built from TRBV20-1 and TRBJ2-6; D remains ambiguous. Germline loops: CDR1 DFQATT, CDR2 SNEGSKA (reference sequence). V was clipped by 0 bases and J by 4 bases, with 10 bases between them. The CDR3 spans 15 residues. The CDR3 reads CSARDWRAGANVLTF. In DNA form, the CDR3 reads TGCAGTGCTAGAGATTGGCGTGCCGGGGCCAACGTCCTGACTTTC.

The chain uses TRBV19 and TRBJ1-5; TRBD1 is a possible D gene (6 bases). The CDR3 is 15 amino acids. V was clipped by 6 bases and J by 4 bases, with 16 bases between them. Germline-derived CDR1 and CDR2 are LNHDA and SQIVND (reference sequence). CDR3 region: CASSTQGATNQPQHF. The CDR3 nucleotides are TGTGCCAGTAGCACACAGGGTGCTACAAATCAGCCCCAGCATTTT.

The CDR3 DNA reads as TGTGCCAGCAGGGCAGTCAGGGCCGACACCGGGGAGCTGTTTTTT. It yields the protein CASRAVRADTGELFF. The rearrangement uses TRBV2 and TRBJ2-2; D perhaps matches TRBD1 (5 bases). The CDR3 runs to 15 residues. V gave up 6 bases and J gave up 3 bases, with 14 bases separating them. Germline-derived CDR1 and CDR2 are SNHLY and FYNNEI.

The chain uses TRBV11-1 and TRBJ1-1; no firm D call. The CDR3 extends over 14 amino acids. The V end lost 5 bases, the J end lost 1 base, and 11 bases lay between the germline ends. Germline CDR1 SGHAT, CDR2 FQDESV (reference sequence). The CDR3 loop is CASSLISGNTEAFF. CDR3 bases: TGTGCCAGCAGCCTGATCTCGGGGAACACTGAAGCTTTCTTT.

This clonotype was seen only a few times. The rearrangement links TRBV4-1 to TRBJ2-5, with TRBD2 identical over 7 bases. Germline CDR1 and CDR2: MGHRA and YSYEKL. CDR3 length equals 15 residues. V lost 0 bases to trimming and J lost 6 bases; unmatched junction nucleotides: 7. In DNA form, the CDR3 reads TGCGCCAGCAGCCAAGAGGGAGGGCTGGAGAAGACCCAGTACTTC. Protein sequence: CASSQEGGLEKTQYF.

This clonotype has just a few counts. V usage is TRBV7-2 and J usage is TRBJ1-2; D might be TRBD1 (6 bases). V was trimmed by 9 bases and J by 7 bases, leaving 15 bases between them. There are 12 residues in the CDR3. Per the germline V gene, CDR1 is SGHTA and CDR2 is FQGNSA. The CDR3 DNA follows: TGTGCCAGTCTACAGGGACTATCTGGCTACACCTTC. The encoded protein is CASLQGLSGYTF.

The chain is built from TRBV7-6 and TRBJ2-7; D uncertain. V was cut by 1 base and J by 5 bases, with 12 bases left in between. Germline CDR1 is SGHVS and CDR2 is FNYEAQ. This CDR3 contains 14 residues. In DNA, the CDR3 is TGTGCCAGCAGCTTAGTACCGGCCGGAGACGAGCAGTACGTC. The encoded protein is CASSLVPAGDEQYV.

V usage is TRBV6-6 and J usage is TRBJ1-1, with no clear D. Between the trimmed V and J ends, which lost 8 bases and 4 bases, there was a span of 14 bases. CDR3 length equals 13 residues. In germline, CDR1 is MNHNY, CDR2 SVGAGI (reference sequence). The CDR3 is CASLSRDGTEAFF. CDR3 DNA sequence: TGTGCCAGCCTCTCTAGGGATGGCACTGAAGCTTTCTTT.

In its sample, this clonotype was seen once. The chain uses TRBV7-8 and TRBJ2-6; 7 nucleotides agree with TRBD1. The germline V gene has CDR1 SGHVS and CDR2 FQNEAQ. With 4 bases clipped from V and 0 bases from J, the junction kept 3 bases outside the gene matches. This CDR3 spans 16 amino acids. CDR3 sequence (DNA): TGTGCCAGCAGCTGGGACAGCAACTCTGGGGCCAACGTCCTGACTTTC. This translates into CASSWDSNSGANVLTF.

The chain employs TRBV30 and TRBJ1-6; perhaps TRBD1 as D (5 bases). V was clipped by 2 bases and J by 4 bases, with 15 bases between them. This CDR3 contains 16 residues. Per germline, CDR1 GTSNPN and CDR2 SVGIG (reference sequence). The CDR3 region has the DNA TGTGCCTGGAGTTCAACCGGGGGAAGATATAATTCACCCCTCCACTTT. It codes for CAWSSTGGRYNSPLHF.